The T cell receptor beta chain described here comes from a study of T cells in narcolepsy. Looking at the study overall: Healthy controls were enrolled alongside patients with narcolepsy type 1 or type 2.

TCRdb's table, derived via immunoSEQ multiplex PCR, lists solely in-frame clones and lacks some. The sample holds about 32,000 clones; around 77% are singletons and the top ten take 3% to 4.5%. The CDR3 is made up of 15 amino acids. V was cut by 3 bases and J by 6 bases, with 14 bases left in between. Germline loops: CDR1 KGHSH, CDR2 LQKENI. This receptor was taken from a human donor in good health. The sample was memory (CD45RA-) CD4+ T cells from blood. The chain combines TRBV18 with TRBJ2-2; no firm D call. CDR3 in DNA: TGTGCCAGCTCACCCTGGCCTTCGGAGCCCGGGGAGCTGTTTTTT. The encoded protein is CASSPWPSEPGELFF.